This T cell receptor (beta chain) originates from a study of vaccination and CD4 T cells after COVID-19. Study-wide background: SARS-CoV-2, HCoV-NL63, HCoV-OC43 and HCoV-229E supplied the overlapping spike peptides used to stimulate cells.

This clonotype was counted between two and nine times. Its antigen is not identified. This sample's treatment: roughly ten-day PBMC culture with coronavirus spike peptide pools or control peptides (ViraFEST assay). The unexposed donor gave CD4+ T cells before the COVID-19 pandemic (2011-2018). Cultured CD4+ T cell DNA underwent sequencing with the Oncomine TCR Beta short-read assay. Genomic DNA from cultured CD4+ T cells was extracted. Via MiXCR, TCRdb re-called the PCR reads, giving one row per CDR3 protein. Among about 7,000 distinct CDR3 sequences listed, roughly 36% were seen once. Germline lookup yields CDR1 DFQATT and CDR2 SNEGSKA (reference sequence). The CDR3 consists of 14 residues. Trimming took off 4 bases at V and 6 bases at J, with 16 bases between the two ends.

V and J are TRBV20-1 and TRBJ1-5; D is undetermined. This TCR came from a human donor in good health. Sequenced input: CD4+ T cells from blood, cultured in vitro. CDR3 in amino acids: CSAISPNMGQPQHF. The CDR3, as DNA: TGCAGTGCTATCTCGCCAAACATGGGTCAGCCCCAGCATTTT.